This T cell receptor (beta chain) stems from a study of T cell repertoires in cytomegalovirus infection (dated by TCRdb to between 2018 and 2021). Study-wide context: Peptide stimulations targeted recently identified HLA-C-restricted CMV epitopes, whose presentation resists viral immunomodulation, together with well-studied HLA-B-restricted epitopes. Donor HLA type was relevant to the analysis, as public TCR beta signatures indicated carriage of CMV infection together with the matching HLA type. Here is what the overall study found, with its caveats: In both this cohort and an independent roughly 400-donor cohort, the cumulative frequency of public TCR beta family members distinguished carriers of CMV infection plus the relevant HLA type. The ex vivo response was dominated by HLA-C-restricted CMV-specific TCR beta clonotypes, and the single most frequent clonotype in two of eight donors was supplied by these HLA-C-restricted clonotypes.

These reads were obtained on an Illumina HiSeq 1500. TCRdb ran its own pipeline on the public reads, namely fastp trimming at Q25 and MiXCR clone calling, and kept in-frame beta chains. CDR3 protein duplicates are merged, each entry listing the most common genes and DNA. The sample contains roughly 46,000 distinct CDR3 sequences, around 18% of them found a single time. Together, the top ten hold roughly 53% of the sample. As concerns this clonotype: This receptor's antigen is unknown. The sample holds no much larger clone one base away, and base qualities are not on file.

The CDR3 contains 14 residues, cysteine and phenylalanine counted. This entry keeps only the CDR3 DNA: 42 bases, framed from base 1. Unmatched junction bases come to 6, with V trimmed by 4 bases and J by 7 bases. Based on the germline V gene (reference sequence), the CDR1 and CDR2 sequences are GTSNPN and SVGIG. Interpreted using the paper, the treatment or condition label stands for: in vitro stimulation with specific CMV peptide epitopes to enrich CMV-specific T cells. The sequence is built from TRBV30 and TRBJ2-2; TRBD2 lines up with 10 middle nucleotides. Source: CD8+ T cells from cultured PBMCs, taken from culture after CMV antigen stimulation. This clonotype was sampled from a human donor in good health (CMV status not recorded). Some clones in this sample may be carry-over from other donors' samples. The CDR3 protein sequence reads: CAWTTLAGVGELFF. The DNA reads TGTGCCTGGACTACCCTAGCGGGAGTCGGGGAGCTGTTTTTT.